Following are 22 T cell receptor beta chains from one sample sequenced in a study of blood T cell repertoires in COVID-19. The repertoire was sequenced with immunoSEQ multiplex PCR; TCRdb's copy has only in-frame clones and lacks some. This repertoire shows some 220,000 clones, around 87% found once; its top ten account for approximately 3.5%. Material: PBMCs or T cells enriched from blood (not recorded which). Receptor source: a woman aged 18-29 years in a cohort exposed to, infected with or recovered from COVID-19 (not recorded which).

The gene calls are TRBV5-1 and TRBJ2-3; TRBD2 agrees at 8 bases. The J segment lost 2 bases and the V segment lost 6 bases, leaving 8 bases of the junction unmatched. Germline CDR1 is SGHRS and CDR2 is YFSETQ. The CDR3 runs 15 residues. CDR3 amino acids: CASTAGGDNTDTQYF. CDR3 bases: TGCGCCAGCACCGCCGGGGGGGACAACACAGATACGCAGTATTTT.

The V and J genes are TRBV13 and TRBJ1-1, with a weak D call TRBD1 (6 bases). The CDR3 totals 17 residues. Trimming took 5 bases from V and 5 from J, leaving 24 bases between them. Germline assignment: CDR1 PRHDT and CDR2 FYEKMQ (reference sequence). In nucleotides, the CDR3 is TGTGCCAGCAGCGAAGACCTTACCACCGGGACACTAACTGAAGCTTTCTTT. Translated, it gives CASSEDLTTGTLTEAFF.

V is TRBV7-9 and J is TRBJ2-3; 9 bases line up with TRBD1. CDR1 is SEHNR, CDR2 FQNEAQ, per germline (reference sequence). CDR3 size: 16 residues. J was trimmed by 5 bases and V by 3 bases; bases with no gene match: 9. DNA of the CDR3: TGTGCCAGCAGCTTGCAAATACAGGGGGCCGGAGATACGCAGTATTTT. This codes for CASSLQIQGAGDTQYF.

V usage is TRBV11-3 and J usage is TRBJ2-7; D possibly corresponds to TRBD1 (6 bases). This CDR3 spans 15 amino acids. Trimming cost V 0 bases and J 2 bases, with 11 bases left between them. The germline V gene encodes CDR1 SGHNT and CDR2 YENEEA. CDR3 amino acids: CASSLDRDITYEQYF. CDR3 sequence (DNA): TGTGCCAGCAGCTTAGACCGGGACATCACCTACGAGCAGTACTTC.

This clone is a singleton in its sample. The chain links TRBV6-5 to TRBJ2-7; 11 bases agree with TRBD2. The germline gives CDR1 MNHEY, CDR2 SVGAGI. The ends lost 6 bases at V and 2 bases at J; junction bases unmatched: 6. The CDR3 has 15 residues. This CDR3 reads CASSTSGRIPYEQYF. The CDR3 DNA reads as TGTGCCAGCAGCACTAGCGGGAGAATCCCCTACGAGCAGTACTTC.

This rearrangement joins TRBV3-1 (or the pseudogene TRBV3-2) to TRBJ1-2, with D unresolved. This CDR3 region has 14 residues. V lost 0 bases to trimming and J lost 8 bases, with 13 bases between them. Germline assignment: CDR1 LGHDT and CDR2 YNNKEL (reference sequence). The CDR3 reads CASSQDGSGRGYTF. DNA for the CDR3: TGTGCCAGCAGCCAAGATGGGTCCGGGAGAGGCTACACCTTC.

The chain is built from TRBV2 and TRBJ1-1, with 7 positions matching TRBD1. Germline-derived CDR1 and CDR2 are SNHLY and FYNNEI. The CDR3 contains 15 residues. Losses at the gene ends were 6 bases for V and 1 base for J; bases not matched to a gene: 8. Here the CDR3 DNA reads TGTGCCAGCAGCTATACAGGGGACCCGAACACTGAAGCTTTCTTT. Translated: CASSYTGDPNTEAFF.

The V call is TRBV7-9, the J call TRBJ2-3, with 10 bases matching TRBD1. Germline CDR1 SEHNR, CDR2 FQNEAQ (reference sequence). This CDR3 contains 14 residues. Trimming removed 11 bases from V and 4 bases from J; junction bases left unmatched: 9. The CDR3 loop is CACERQGAADTQYF. The CDR3 bases are TGTGCCTGCGAGAGACAGGGGGCGGCAGATACGCAGTATTTT.

J is TRBJ1-1 and V is TRBV19, with 10 bases aligning to TRBD1. From germline, CDR1 is LNHDA and CDR2 SQIVND (reference sequence). The CDR3 consists of 18 residues. The ends lost 7 bases at V and 1 base at J; junction bases unmatched: 15. The DNA of the CDR3 is TGTGCCAGTAAGGACGTTGAGGACAGGGGGATCCCGAACACTGAAGCTTTCTTT. Translating gives CASKDVEDRGIPNTEAFF.

The J gene is TRBJ1-1, the V gene TRBV18, with 7 nucleotides matching TRBD1. The V gene's germline CDR1 is KGHSH and CDR2 LQKENI. This CDR3 contains 15 residues. The junction had 12 bases not matched to a gene; V was cut back by 3 bases and J by 8 bases. CDR3 region: CASSPSESGGSEAFF. The CDR3 region has the DNA TGTGCCAGCTCACCGAGTGAGTCAGGGGGGTCCGAAGCTTTCTTT.

The CDR3 loop reads CASSHRPGYNEQFF. The CDR3 DNA reads as TGTGCCAGCAGCCATCGACCGGGGTACAATGAGCAGTTCTTC. This chain links TRBV11-2 with TRBJ2-1, with D maybe TRBD2 (5 bases). V dropped 5 bases and J dropped 4 bases, with 12 bases sitting between them. Germline values: CDR1 SGHAT, CDR2 FQNNGV. This CDR3 region has 14 residues.

The chain carries TRBV28 and TRBJ2-7, with 11 bases matching TRBD1. Germline CDR1 reads MDHEN; CDR2 reads SYDVKM. V gave up 6 bases and J gave up 3 bases; unmatched junction bases: 7. The CDR3 spans 15 residues. CDR3 DNA: TGTGCCAGCAGCCTTTCCGGGACAGGGGGCTACGAGCAGTACTTC. Residues: CASSLSGTGGYEQYF.

The chain joins TRBV28 to TRBJ2-1; weak D call: TRBD1 (5 bases). This CDR3 has 12 amino acids. Germline-derived CDR1 and CDR2 are MDHEN and SYDVKM. Deletions cut 6 bases from V and 10 bases from J, with 13 bases between. CDR3 in DNA: TGTGCCAGCAGCCCCGCTTGGGGCGAGCAGTTCTTC. Translating gives CASSPAWGEQFF.

The V gene is TRBV29-1, the J gene TRBJ2-3; possibly TRBD2 for D (6 bases). Trimming stripped 2 bases from V and 3 bases from J, with 12 bases between. This CDR3 comprises 14 residues. In germline, CDR1 is SQVTM, CDR2 ANQGSEA. CDR3 DNA: TGCAGCGTTGAATCGGGGGTAACAACAGATACGCAGTATTTT. Amino acids: CSVESGVTTDTQYF.

V gene TRBV2 combines with J gene TRBJ1-2; D gene uncertain. Trimming left V 2 bases short and J 4 bases short, with 14 bases between. The germline V gene encodes CDR1 SNHLY and CDR2 FYNNEI. The CDR3 is 15 amino acids. The CDR3 coding sequence is TGTGCCAGCAGTGAACGAGGGCAGGACGGCTATGGCTACACCTTC. Amino acid sequence: CASSERGQDGYGYTF.

The chain couples TRBV24-1 to TRBJ1-5, with 7 bases fitting TRBD1. The V gene end was trimmed by 7 bases and the J gene end by 4 bases; junction bases not matched to a gene: 9. The CDR3 spans 15 residues. Germline V gives CDR1 KGHDR, CDR2 SFDVKD. The CDR3 DNA reads as TGTGCCACCAGCGCGACAGGGCCGGATAATCAGCCCCAGCATTTT. As protein: CATSATGPDNQPQHF.

The chain combines TRBV6-4 with TRBJ2-3; D perhaps matches TRBD2 (6 bases). V gave up 2 bases and J gave up 6 bases, with 9 bases separating them. The CDR3 has 13 amino acids. Germline-derived CDR1 and CDR2 are MRHNA and SNTAGT. The DNA for the CDR3 is TGTGCCAGCAGTGACCTGCTAGCGGATACGCAGTATTTT. This codes for CASSDLLADTQYF.

The chain has TRBV25-1 and TRBJ2-4, with unresolved D. Germline-derived CDR1 and CDR2 are MGHDK and SYGVNS. The CDR3 spans 16 residues. Trimming stripped 8 bases from V and 2 bases from J, with 19 bases between. In nucleotides, the CDR3 is TGTGCCAGCCGTTGGCTAGTTCCGCTGCCCAAAAACATTCAGTACTTC. Amino acids: CASRWLVPLPKNIQYF.

This clone was found a few times. This chain links TRBV7-9 with TRBJ1-2; TRBD1 is a possible D gene (5 bases). This CDR3 comprises 15 residues. V shed 4 bases and J shed 4 bases, with 16 bases lying between them. The germline gives CDR1 SEHNR, CDR2 FQNEAQ (reference sequence). The CDR3 protein is CASSSTTRVAYGYTF. The CDR3, as DNA: TGTGCCAGCAGCTCAACAACCAGGGTGGCCTATGGCTACACCTTC.

This clone appeared once. The rearrangement joins TRBV10-3 to TRBJ2-1; a possible D gene is TRBD2 (6 bases). Trimming took off 5 bases at V and 9 bases at J, with 8 bases between the two ends. The CDR3 totals 11 residues. CDR1 and CDR2 (germline): ENHRY, SYGVKD. CDR3 coding DNA: TGTGCCATCAGTCGGGACTTTGAGCAGTTCTTC. Residues: CAISRDFEQFF.

This sequence joins TRBV19 and TRBJ1-2; 9 positions match TRBD1. From germline, CDR1 is LNHDA and CDR2 SQIVND (reference sequence). CDR3 length: 16 residues. Germline trimming cut 3 bases from V and 4 bases from J; bases unmatched to any gene: 9. As DNA, the CDR3 is TGTGCCAGTAGTATTCCCCGACAGGGGGTCCTCTATGGCTACACCTTC. Translated, it gives CASSIPRQGVLYGYTF. Using reference TRBV19 and TRBJ1-2 for the parts outside the CDR3, the full variable domain is DGGITQSPKYLFRKEGQNVTLSCEQNLNHDAMYWYRQDPGQGLRLIYYSQIVNDFQKGDIAEGYSVSREKKESFPLTVTSAQKNPTAFYLCASSIPRQGVLYGYTFGSGTRLTVV.

As DNA, the CDR3 is TGTGCCAGTACCATCGCAGGGGGCACCTATGGCTACACCTTC. It encodes CASTIAGGTYGYTF. This rearrangement joins TRBV19 to TRBJ1-2, with 8 nucleotides matching TRBD1. This CDR3 has 14 amino acids. The V gene's germline CDR1 is LNHDA and CDR2 SQIVND (reference sequence). V dropped 7 bases and J dropped 4; count of bases not matched to a gene: 8.